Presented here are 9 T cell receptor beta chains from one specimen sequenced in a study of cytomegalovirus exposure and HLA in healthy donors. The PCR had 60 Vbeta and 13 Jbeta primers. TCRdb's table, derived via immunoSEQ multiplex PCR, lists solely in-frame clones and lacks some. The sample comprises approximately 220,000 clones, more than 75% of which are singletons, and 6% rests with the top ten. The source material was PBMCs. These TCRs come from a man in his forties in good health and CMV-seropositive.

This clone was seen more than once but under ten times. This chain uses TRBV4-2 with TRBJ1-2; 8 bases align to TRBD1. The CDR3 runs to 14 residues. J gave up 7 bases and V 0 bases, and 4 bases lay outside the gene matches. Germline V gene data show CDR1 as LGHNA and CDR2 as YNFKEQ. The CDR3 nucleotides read TGTGCCAGCAGCCAAGACCTACAGGGGGGTGGCTACACCTTC. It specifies CASSQDLQGGGYTF.

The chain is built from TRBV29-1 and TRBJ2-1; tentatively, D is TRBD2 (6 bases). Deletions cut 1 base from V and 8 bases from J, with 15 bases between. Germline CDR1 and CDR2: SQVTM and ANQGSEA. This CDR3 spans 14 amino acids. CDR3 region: CSVEGGDGGDEQFF. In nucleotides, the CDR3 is TGCAGCGTTGAAGGGGGGGACGGGGGAGATGAGCAGTTCTTC.

This CDR3 is CASSGRVNTGELFF. The CDR3 bases are TGTGCCAGCAGTGGCCGGGTCAACACCGGGGAGCTGTTTTTT. V gene TRBV2 combines with J gene TRBJ2-2; D is unclear. Germline assignment: CDR1 SNHLY and CDR2 FYNNEI. The CDR3 sequence is 14 residues long. V lost 4 bases and J lost 2, with 8 bases in between. Full variable domain (missing parts from reference TRBV2 and TRBJ2-2): EPEVTQTPSHQVTQMGQEVILRCVPISNHLYFYWYRQILGQKVEFLVSFYNNEISEKSEIFDDQFSVERPDGSNFTLKIRSTKLEDSAMYFCASSGRVNTGELFFGEGSRLTVL.

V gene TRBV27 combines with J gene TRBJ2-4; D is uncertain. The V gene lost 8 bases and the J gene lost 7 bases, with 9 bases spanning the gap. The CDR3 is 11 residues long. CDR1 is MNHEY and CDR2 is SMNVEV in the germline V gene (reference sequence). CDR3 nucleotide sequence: TGTGCCAGCGGTACTTATAACATTCAGTACTTC. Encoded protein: CASGTYNIQYF.

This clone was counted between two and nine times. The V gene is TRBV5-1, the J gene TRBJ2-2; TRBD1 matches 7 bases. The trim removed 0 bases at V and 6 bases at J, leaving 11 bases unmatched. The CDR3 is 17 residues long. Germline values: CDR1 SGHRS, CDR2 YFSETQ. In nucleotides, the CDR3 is TGCGCCAGCAGCTTGGGACTTAGACAGGGACGGGCCGGGGAGCTGTTTTTT. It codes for CASSLGLRQGRAGELFF. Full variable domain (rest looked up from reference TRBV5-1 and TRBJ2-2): KAGVTQTPRYLIKTRGQQVTLSCSPISGHRSVSWYQQTPGQGLQFLFEYFSETQRNKGNFPGRFSGRQFSNSRSEMNVSTLELGDSALYLCASSLGLRQGRAGELFFGEGSRLTVL.

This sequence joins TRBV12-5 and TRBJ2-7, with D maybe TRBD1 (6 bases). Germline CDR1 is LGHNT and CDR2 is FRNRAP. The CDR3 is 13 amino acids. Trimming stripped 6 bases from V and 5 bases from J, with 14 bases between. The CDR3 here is CASGKITGHEQYF. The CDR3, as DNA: TGTGCTAGTGGCAAGATTACAGGGCACGAGCAGTACTTC.

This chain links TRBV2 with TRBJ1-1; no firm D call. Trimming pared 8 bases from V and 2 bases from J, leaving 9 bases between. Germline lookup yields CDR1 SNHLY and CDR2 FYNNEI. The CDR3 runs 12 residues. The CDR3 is CASSQINTEAFF. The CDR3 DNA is TGTGCCAGCTCACAGATTAACACTGAAGCTTTCTTT.

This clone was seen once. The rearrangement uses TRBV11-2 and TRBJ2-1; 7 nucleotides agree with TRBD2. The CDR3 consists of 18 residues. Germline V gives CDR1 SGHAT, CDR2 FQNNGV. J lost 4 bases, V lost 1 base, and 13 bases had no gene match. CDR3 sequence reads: CASSLAAWGSGAYNEQFF. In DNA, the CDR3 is TGTGCCAGCAGCTTAGCTGCCTGGGGGAGCGGGGCTTACAATGAGCAGTTCTTC.

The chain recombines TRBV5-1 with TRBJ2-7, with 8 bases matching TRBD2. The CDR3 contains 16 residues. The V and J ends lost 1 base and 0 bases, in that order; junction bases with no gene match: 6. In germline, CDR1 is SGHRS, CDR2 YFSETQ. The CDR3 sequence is CASSLYTSGSSYEQYF. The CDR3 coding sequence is TGCGCCAGCAGCTTGTATACTAGCGGCAGCTCCTACGAGCAGTACTTC.